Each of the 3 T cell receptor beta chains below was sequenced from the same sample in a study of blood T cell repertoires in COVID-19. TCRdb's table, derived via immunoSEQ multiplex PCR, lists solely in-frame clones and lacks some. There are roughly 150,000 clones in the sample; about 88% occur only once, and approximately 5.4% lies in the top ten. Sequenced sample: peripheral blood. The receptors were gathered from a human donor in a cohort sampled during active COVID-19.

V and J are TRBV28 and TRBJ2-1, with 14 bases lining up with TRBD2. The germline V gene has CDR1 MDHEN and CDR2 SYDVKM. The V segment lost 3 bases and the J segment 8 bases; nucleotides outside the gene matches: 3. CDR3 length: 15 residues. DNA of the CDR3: TGTGCCAGCAGTTTGGGGACTAGCGGGGGCGATGAGCAGTTCTTC. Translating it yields CASSLGTSGGDEQFF.

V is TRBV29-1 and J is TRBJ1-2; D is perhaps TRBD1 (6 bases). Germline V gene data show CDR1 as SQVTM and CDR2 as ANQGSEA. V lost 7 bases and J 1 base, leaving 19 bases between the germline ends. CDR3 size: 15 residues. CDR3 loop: CSAEGTQGHNYGYTF. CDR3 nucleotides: TGCAGCGCCGAAGGAACCCAGGGACATAACTATGGCTACACCTTC. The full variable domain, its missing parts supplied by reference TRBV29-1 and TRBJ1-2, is SAVISQKPSRDICQRGTSLTIQCQVDSQVTMMFWYRQQPGQSLTLIATANQGSEATYESGFVIDKFPISRPNLTFSTLTVSNMSPEDSSIYLCSAEGTQGHNYGYTFGSGTRLTVV.

The chain's CDR3 is CASSLSGFGDSPLHF. The CDR3 coding sequence is TGTGCCAGCAGTTTATCAGGGTTCGGCGATTCACCCCTCCACTTT. The rearrangement uses TRBV28 and TRBJ1-6, with a tentative D call TRBD1 (5 bases). This CDR3 has 15 amino acids. Germline loops: CDR1 MDHEN, CDR2 SYDVKM. V lost 1 base and J 8 bases, leaving 12 bases between the germline ends.